The rows below give T cell receptor beta chains drawn from one sample of a study of siplizumab effects on memory and regulatory T cells. The assay was immunoSEQ multiplex PCR, and TCRdb's table has in-frame clones only and misses some. The table lists about 56,000 clones, around 97% of them singletons. Sequenced input: naive CD8+ T cells sorted from blood. The receptors were gathered from a human donor in good health. The CDR3 runs from the conserved cysteine through the conserved F or W. The D gene is left open where the match is weak. Only some rows state a clone size, as once, few, many or a class for expanded clones.

TRBJ1-4,-,TRBV9,once,CASSVESATNEKLFF,TGTGCCAGCAGCGTGGAGTCTGCAACTAATGAAAAACTGTTTTTT
TRBJ2-3,TRBD2,TRBV5-8,-,CASSFFGVAGDGTDTQYF,TGTGCCAGCAGCTTCTTTGGAGTAGCGGGAGACGGCACAGATACGCAGTATTTT
TRBJ2-2,-,TRBV28,-,CASSPLTENTGELFF,TGTGCCAGCAGTCCCTTGACGGAGAACACCGGGGAGCTGTTTTTT
TRBJ1-4,-,TRBV30,-,CAWSLEGKDEKLFF,TGTGCCTGGAGTCTGGAGGGGAAGGATGAAAAACTGTTTTTT
TRBJ2-7,-,TRBV19,-,CASSPGDSLYEQYF,TGTGCCAGTAGTCCTGGTGACAGTCTCTACGAGCAGTACTTC
TRBJ1-4,-,TRBV5-6,-,CASSLRSRFNEKLFF,TGTGCCAGCAGTTTGAGAAGTAGATTTAATGAAAAACTGTTTTTT
TRBJ2-3,-,TRBV2,once,CASSQSKLTDTQYF,TGTGCCAGCAGTCAAAGCAAGCTCACAGATACGCAGTATTTT
TRBJ1-1,-,TRBV5-1,-,CASSLGTGYTEAFF,TGCGCCAGCAGCTTGGGAACAGGCTACACTGAAGCTTTCTTT
TRBJ2-1,TRBD2,TRBV7-9,-,CASLAGGPNNEQFF,TGTGCCAGCTTGGCGGGAGGGCCTAACAATGAGCAGTTCTTC
TRBJ2-7,TRBD1,TRBV10-3,-,CAIRDREGDEQYF,TGTGCCATCAGAGACAGGGAAGGGGACGAGCAGTACTTC
TRBJ1-6,-,TRBV2,-,CASSEGVHTASPLHF,TGTGCCAGCAGTGAGGGGGTCCATACCGCTTCACCCCTCCACTTT
TRBJ2-1,-,TRBV18,-,CASSPTSHNEQFF,TGTGCCAGCTCACCAACCAGTCACAATGAGCAGTTCTTC
TRBJ1-2,-,TRBV27,-,CASSLEGGGGGYGYTF,TGTGCCAGCAGTTTGGAGGGCGGTGGTGGGGGGTATGGCTACACCTTC
TRBJ2-1,-,TRBV7-3,-,CASSLTAVPYNEQFF,TGTGCCAGCAGTCTAACAGCGGTACCCTACAATGAGCAGTTCTTC
TRBJ1-4,-,TRBV4-1,-,CASSQGNEKLFF,TGCGCCAGCAGCCAAGGGAATGAAAAACTGTTTTTT
TRBJ2-3,-,TRBV30,-,CAWSVPGERYTQYF,TGTGCCTGGAGTGTACCTGGGGAGCGTTATACGCAGTATTTT
TRBJ1-1,TRBD1,TRBV7-9,-,CASSHRQGMNTEAFF,TGTGCCAGCAGCCACCGACAGGGAATGAACACTGAAGCTTTCTTT
TRBJ1-1,TRBD1,TRBV2,-,CASSDKGTGYTEAFF,TGTGCCAGCAGTGATAAAGGGACAGGGTACACTGAAGCTTTCTTT
TRBJ1-1,TRBD1,TRBV28,-,CASSSPGQGYTEAFF,TGTGCCAGCAGTTCGCCGGGACAGGGTTACACTGAAGCTTTCTTT
TRBJ2-1,-,TRBV9,-,CASSVNNEQFF,TGTGCCAGCAGCGTAAACAATGAGCAGTTCTTC
TRBJ1-1,-,TRBV2,-,CASSWRTANTEAFF,TGTGCCAGCAGTTGGCGGACAGCCAACACTGAAGCTTTCTTT
TRBJ2-1,-,TRBV6-5,-,CASSYGERYEQFF,TGTGCCAGCAGTTACGGGGAGAGGTATGAGCAGTTCTTC
TRBJ2-7,-,TRBV9,-,CASSVGVSSYEQYF,TGTGCCAGCAGCGTAGGCGTAAGCTCCTACGAGCAGTACTTC
TRBJ2-7,-,TRBV4-1,-,CASSQSESSEQYF,TGCGCCAGCAGCCAGTCCGAATCAAGCGAGCAGTACTTC
TRBJ1-6,TRBD1,TRBV7-9,-,CASSQEGTGYSPLHF,TGTGCCAGCAGCCAAGAGGGGACAGGGTATTCACCCCTCCACTTT
TRBJ2-7,TRBD1,TRBV4-1,-,CASSQKTGGAYEQYF,TGCGCCAGCAGCCAAAAGACAGGGGGAGCCTACGAGCAGTACTTC
TRBJ2-7,TRBD2,TRBV29-1,-,CSARLAGVDEQYF,TGCAGCGCTCGACTAGCGGGAGTGGACGAGCAGTACTTC
TRBJ2-7,-,TRBV6-5,-,CASAPRGGEYEQYF,TGTGCCAGCGCCCCTAGGGGCGGAGAGTACGAGCAGTACTTC
TRBJ1-5,TRBD1,TRBV4-2,-,CASSHLGQGDQPQHF,TGTGCCAGCAGCCATCTAGGACAGGGGGACCAGCCCCAGCATTTT
TRBJ1-2,-,TRBV28,-,CASTPPSRKRDYGYTF,TGTGCCAGCACCCCCCCATCCCGCAAAAGAGACTATGGCTACACCTTC
TRBJ2-7,-,TRBV29-1,once,CSVKYGSEQYF,TGCAGCGTGAAGTACGGGAGCGAGCAGTACTTC
TRBJ2-2,TRBD1,TRBV9,-,CASSEARDRSNTGELFF,TGTGCCAGCAGCGAGGCGAGGGACAGATCGAACACCGGGGAGCTGTTTTTT
TRBJ1-5,-,TRBV7-9,few,CASSLGQVAPQHF,TGTGCCAGCAGCTTAGGACAGGTTGCGCCCCAGCATTTT
TRBJ2-7,-,TRBV11-3,-,CASSYRDRIEEQYF,TGTGCCAGCAGCTACCGGGACCGTATCGAAGAGCAGTACTTC
TRBJ2-5,-,TRBV28,-,CASALWRDQETQYF,TGTGCCAGCGCCCTGTGGAGAGACCAAGAGACCCAGTACTTC
TRBJ2-3,-,TRBV5-1,-,CASSLDALGTDTQYF,TGCGCCAGCAGCTTGGACGCCTTAGGCACAGATACGCAGTATTTT
TRBJ1-4,-,TRBV28,-,CASSRASATNEKLFF,TGTGCCAGCAGCCGCGCCTCTGCAACTAATGAAAAACTGTTTTTT
TRBJ1-2,-,TRBV5-5,-,CASSLAGGSYGYTF,TGTGCCAGCAGCTTGGCCGGGGGGAGCTATGGCTACACCTTC
TRBJ1-2,-,TRBV5-3,-,CARSLAWSRSLGYTF,TGTGCCAGAAGCTTGGCCTGGTCCAGGTCACTTGGCTACACCTTC
TRBJ2-5,-,TRBV7-2,once,CASSHDWVQETQYF,TGTGCCAGCAGCCACGACTGGGTGCAAGAGACCCAGTACTTC
TRBJ2-2,-,TRBV25-1,-,CASSEFERSGTGELFF,TGTGCCAGCAGTGAATTTGAACGGTCGGGCACCGGGGAGCTGTTTTTT
TRBJ1-5,-,TRBV27,-,CASSPPGSDGNQPQHF,TGTGCCAGCAGTCCCCCCGGGTCGGATGGCAATCAGCCCCAGCATTTT
TRBJ2-5,-,TRBV6-5,-,CASTADGGETQYF,TGTGCCAGCACCGCGGATGGGGGAGAGACCCAGTACTTC
TRBJ2-7,-,TRBV19,once,CASSQAATTGAYEQYF,TGTGCCAGTAGTCAGGCAGCCACTACGGGGGCCTACGAGCAGTACTTC
TRBJ2-7,TRBD2,TRBV6-4,-,CASSRPRGSGNLYEQYF,TGTGCCAGCAGTCGACCTAGGGGCAGCGGGAATCTCTACGAGCAGTACTTC
TRBJ1-2,-,TRBV7-9,-,CASSLYAYGYTF,TGTGCCAGCAGCTTATATGCCTATGGCTACACCTTC
TRBJ1-3,-,TRBV1,-,CTSSHPGPASSGNTIYF,TGCACCAGCAGCCACCCGGGACCCGCCAGCTCTGGAAACACCATATATTTT
TRBJ2-5,TRBD1,TRBV6-5,once,CASTQGGLGETQYF,TGTGCCAGCACACAGGGGGGACTGGGAGAGACCCAGTACTTC
TRBJ1-3,-,TRBV19,-,CASSIFQGGENTIYF,TGTGCCAGTAGTATATTTCAGGGCGGCGAAAACACCATATATTTT
TRBJ2-5,-,TRBV7-8,-,CASSLREWVETQYF,TGTGCCAGCAGCTTACGGGAGTGGGTAGAGACCCAGTACTTC
TRBJ2-1,TRBD2,TRBV7-8,-,CASSLRGGSSYNEQFF,TGTGCCAGCAGCTTACGGGGCGGGAGCTCCTACAATGAGCAGTTCTTC
TRBJ1-1,-,TRBV6-5,few,CASSYSPGVNTEAFF,TGTGCCAGCAGTTACTCGCCAGGGGTAAACACTGAAGCTTTCTTT
TRBJ2-7,-,TRBV5-6,-,CASSFRYKGYEQYF,TGTGCCAGCAGCTTTCGGTACAAGGGCTACGAGCAGTACTTC
TRBJ2-4,TRBD2,TRBV30,-,CAWSVVPRTSGYRLAKNIQYF,TGTGCCTGGAGTGTTGTCCCTCGGACTAGCGGATACCGTTTAGCCAAAAACATTCAGTACTTC
TRBJ1-1,-,TRBV28,-,CASTLPPNTEAFF,TGTGCCAGCACCCTTCCCCCGAACACTGAAGCTTTCTTT